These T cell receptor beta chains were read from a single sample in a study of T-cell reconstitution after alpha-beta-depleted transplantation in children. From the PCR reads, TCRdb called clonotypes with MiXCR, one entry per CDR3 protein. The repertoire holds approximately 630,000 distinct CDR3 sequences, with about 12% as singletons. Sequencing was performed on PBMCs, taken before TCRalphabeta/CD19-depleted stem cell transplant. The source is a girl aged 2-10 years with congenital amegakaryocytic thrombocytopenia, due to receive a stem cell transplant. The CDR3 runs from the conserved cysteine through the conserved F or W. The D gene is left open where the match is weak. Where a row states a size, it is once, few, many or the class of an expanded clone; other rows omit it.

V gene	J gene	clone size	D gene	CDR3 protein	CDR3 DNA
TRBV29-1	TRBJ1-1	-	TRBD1	CSATGGPTEAFF	TGCAGCGCAACAGGGGGGCCCACTGAAGCTTTCTTT
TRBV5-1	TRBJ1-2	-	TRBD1	CASSRGQAGYGYTF	TGCGCCAGCAGCCGGGGACAGGCGGGCTATGGCTACACCTTC
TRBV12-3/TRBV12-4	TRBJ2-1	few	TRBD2	CASRTTSGRALGYNEQFF	TGTGCCAGCAGGACGACTAGCGGGAGGGCCTTAGGGTACAATGAGCAGTTCTTC
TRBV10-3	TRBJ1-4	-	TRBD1	CAISAVFLGTVGEKLFF	TGTGCCATCAGTGCAGTTTTCCTCGGGACAGTTGGGGAAAAACTGTTTTTT
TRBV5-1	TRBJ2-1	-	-	CASSLGGRRDSNEQFF	TGCGCCAGCAGCTTGGGGGGAAGGCGTGACTCCAATGAGCAGTTCTTC
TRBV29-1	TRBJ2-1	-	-	CSVVAVNNEQFF	TGCAGCGTTGTAGCGGTGAACAATGAGCAGTTCTTC
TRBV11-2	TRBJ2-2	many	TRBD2	CASSWTSGELFF	TGTGCCAGCAGCTGGACTAGCGGGGAGCTGTTTTTT
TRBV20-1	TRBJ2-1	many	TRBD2	CSANTLAGGNNEQFF	TGCAGTGCCAACACACTAGCGGGAGGTAACAATGAGCAGTTCTTC
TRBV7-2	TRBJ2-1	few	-	CASTLRRDNEQFF	TGTGCCAGCACCCTCCGGCGTGATAATGAGCAGTTCTTC
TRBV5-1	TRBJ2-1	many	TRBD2	CASSLAGLAVYNEQFF	TGCGCCAGCAGCTTGGCGGGACTAGCAGTCTACAATGAGCAGTTCTTC
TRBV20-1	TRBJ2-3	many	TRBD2	CSAPVGAGEGDTQYF	TGCAGTGCCCCCGTCGGGGCGGGAGAAGGAGATACGCAGTATTTT
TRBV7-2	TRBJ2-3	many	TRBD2	CASSLDSSGSTDTQYF	TGTGCCAGCAGCTTAGATTCTAGCGGGAGCACAGATACGCAGTATTTT
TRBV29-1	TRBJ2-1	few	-	CSVQGVSYNEQFF	TGCAGCGTACAGGGAGTCTCCTACAATGAGCAGTTCTTC
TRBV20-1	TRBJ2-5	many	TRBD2	CSASPSGRILSQETQYF	TGCAGTGCTAGTCCTAGCGGGAGAATTCTTTCGCAAGAGACCCAGTACTTC
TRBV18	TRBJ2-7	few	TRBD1	CASSPPTGSYEQYF	TGTGCCAGCTCACCACCGACAGGGTCCTACGAGCAGTACTTC
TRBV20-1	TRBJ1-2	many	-	CSASVSFDYGYTF	TGCAGTGCTAGTGTCTCATTCGACTATGGCTACACCTTC
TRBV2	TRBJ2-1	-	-	CASSEGGLTNNEQFF	TGTGCCAGCAGTGAAGGGGGCCTGACGAACAATGAGCAGTTCTTC
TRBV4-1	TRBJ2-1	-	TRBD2	CASSRRGTSGSDNEQFF	TGCGCCAGCAGCCGCCGAGGGACTAGCGGGAGTGACAATGAGCAGTTCTTC
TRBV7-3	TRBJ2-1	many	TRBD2	CASSLQREVHNEQFF	TGTGCCAGCAGCTTACAGCGGGAGGTGCACAATGAGCAGTTCTTC
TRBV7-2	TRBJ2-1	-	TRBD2	CASRPAGGPFEQFF	TGTGCCAGCAGACCAGCGGGAGGGCCTTTTGAGCAGTTCTTC
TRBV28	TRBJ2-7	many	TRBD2	CATAIGLEYEQYF	TGTGCCACCGCCATCGGACTAGAATACGAGCAGTACTTC
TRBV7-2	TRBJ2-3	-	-	CASSARPLRPDTQYF	TGTGCCAGCAGCGCCCGTCCCCTGAGGCCAGATACGCAGTATTTT
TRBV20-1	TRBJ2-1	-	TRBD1	CSASDRVDEQFF	TGCAGTGCTAGCGACAGGGTAGATGAGCAGTTCTTC
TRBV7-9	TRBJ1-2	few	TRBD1	CASSAVTGQNFYGYTF	TGTGCCAGCAGCGCGGTTACGGGACAGAATTTCTATGGCTACACCTTC
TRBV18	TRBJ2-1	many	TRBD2	CASSPRGEGNEQFF	TGTGCCAGCTCACCACGTGGGGAGGGGAATGAGCAGTTCTTC
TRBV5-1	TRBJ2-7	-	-	CASSSYLDSYEQYF	TGCGCCAGCAGCTCTTACCTAGACTCCTACGAGCAGTACTTC
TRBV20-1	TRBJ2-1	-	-	CSARSGTAIGSYNEQFF	TGCAGTGCTAGAAGCGGAACCGCCATAGGTTCCTACAATGAGCAGTTCTTC
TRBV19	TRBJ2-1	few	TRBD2	CASSTTSGGEFF	TGTGCCAGTAGTACCACTAGCGGAGGGGAGTTCTTC
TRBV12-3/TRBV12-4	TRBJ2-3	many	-	CASSRVVVATSPGTDTQYF	TGTGCCAGCAGTCGTGTTGTGGTGGCGACTAGTCCTGGCACAGATACGCAGTATTTT